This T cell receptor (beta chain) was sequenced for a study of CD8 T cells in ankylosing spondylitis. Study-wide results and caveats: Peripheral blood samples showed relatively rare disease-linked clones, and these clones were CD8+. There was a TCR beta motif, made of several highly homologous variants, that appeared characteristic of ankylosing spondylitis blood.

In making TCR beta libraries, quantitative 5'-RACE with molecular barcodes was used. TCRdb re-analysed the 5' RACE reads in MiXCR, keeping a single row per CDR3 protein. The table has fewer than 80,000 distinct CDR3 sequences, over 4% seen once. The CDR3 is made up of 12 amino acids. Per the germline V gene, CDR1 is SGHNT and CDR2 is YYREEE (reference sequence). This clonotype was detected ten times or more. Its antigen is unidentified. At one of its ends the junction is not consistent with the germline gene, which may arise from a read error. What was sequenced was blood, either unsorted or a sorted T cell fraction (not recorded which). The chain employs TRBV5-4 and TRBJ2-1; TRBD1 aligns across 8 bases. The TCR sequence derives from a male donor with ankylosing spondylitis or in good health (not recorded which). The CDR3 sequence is CASSQLGQVELF. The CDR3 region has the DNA TGTGCCAGCAGCCAGCTGGGACAGGTTGAGCTCTTC. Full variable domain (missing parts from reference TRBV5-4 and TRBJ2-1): ETGVTQSPTHLIKTRGQQVTLRCSSQSGHNTVSWYQQALGQGPQFIFQYYREEENGRGNFPPRFSGLQFPNYSSELNVNALELDDSALYLCASSQLGQVELFGPGTRLTVL.